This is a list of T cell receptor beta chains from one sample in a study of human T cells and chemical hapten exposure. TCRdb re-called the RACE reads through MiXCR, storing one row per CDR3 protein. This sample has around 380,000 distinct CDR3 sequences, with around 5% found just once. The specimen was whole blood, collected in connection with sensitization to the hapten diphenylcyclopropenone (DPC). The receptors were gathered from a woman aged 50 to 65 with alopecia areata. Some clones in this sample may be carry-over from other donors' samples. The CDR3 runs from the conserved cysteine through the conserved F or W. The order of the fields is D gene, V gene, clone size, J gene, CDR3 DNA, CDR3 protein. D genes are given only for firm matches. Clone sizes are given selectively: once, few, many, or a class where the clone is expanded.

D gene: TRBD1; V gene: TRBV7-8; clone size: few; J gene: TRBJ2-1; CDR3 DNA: TGTGCCAGCAGCCCGGGACAGCACAATGAGCAGTTCTTC; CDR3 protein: CASSPGQHNEQFF
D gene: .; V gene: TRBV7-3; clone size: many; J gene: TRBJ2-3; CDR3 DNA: TGTGCCAGCAGCAAACTAGCCACAGATACGCAGTATTTT; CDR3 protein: CASSKLATDTQYF
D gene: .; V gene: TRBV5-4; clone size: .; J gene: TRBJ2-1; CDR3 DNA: TGTGCCAGCAGCGCCCCCTCCGCGGGGACCTACAATGAGCAGTTATTC; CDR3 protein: CASSAPSAGTYNEQLF
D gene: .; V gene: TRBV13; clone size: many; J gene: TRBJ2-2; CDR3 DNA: TGTGCCACCATAAGGTCCACCGGGGAGCTGTTTTTT; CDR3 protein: CATIRSTGELFF
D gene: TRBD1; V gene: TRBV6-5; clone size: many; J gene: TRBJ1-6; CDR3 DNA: TGCGCCAGCAGCTACGGACAGGGGGGTTCACCCCTCCACTTT; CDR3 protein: CASSYGQGGSPLHF
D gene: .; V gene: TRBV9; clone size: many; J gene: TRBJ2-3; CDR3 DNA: TGTGCCAGCAGCCCCCGGACCCTAAGCACAGATACGCAGTATTTT; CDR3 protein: CASSPRTLSTDTQYF
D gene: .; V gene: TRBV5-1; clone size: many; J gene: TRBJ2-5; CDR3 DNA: TGCGCCAGCAGAGTCGGGACTCAAGAGACCCAGTACTTC; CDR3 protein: CASRVGTQETQYF
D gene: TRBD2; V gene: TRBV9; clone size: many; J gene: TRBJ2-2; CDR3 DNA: TGTGCCAGCAGCGGGCCTAGCGGTAACACCGGGGAGCTGTTTTTT; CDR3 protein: CASSGPSGNTGELFF
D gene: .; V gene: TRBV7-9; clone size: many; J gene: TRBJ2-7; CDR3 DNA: TGTGCCAGCAGCCTAGCTGACGGGGGCGACTCCTACGAGCAGTACTTC; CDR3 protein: CASSLADGGDSYEQYF
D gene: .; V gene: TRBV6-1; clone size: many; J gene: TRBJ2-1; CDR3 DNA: TGTGCCAGCACTGAGAGGGGGTTCGGTCTTGAGCAGTTCTTC; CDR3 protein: CASTERGFGLEQFF
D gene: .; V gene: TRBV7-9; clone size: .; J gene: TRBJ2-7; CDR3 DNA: TGTGCCAGCAGCAAGGACGGGTACGAGCAGTACTTC; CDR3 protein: CASSKDGYEQYF
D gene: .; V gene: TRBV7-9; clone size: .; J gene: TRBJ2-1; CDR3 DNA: TGTGCCAGCAGCTCCGGGACACATGGCAATGAGCAGTTCTTC; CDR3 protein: CASSSGTHGNEQFF
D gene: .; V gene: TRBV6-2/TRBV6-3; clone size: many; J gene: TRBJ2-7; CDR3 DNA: TGTGCCTCCATCAAGGTGGGAGGAAACGAGCAGTACTTC; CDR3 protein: CASIKVGGNEQYF
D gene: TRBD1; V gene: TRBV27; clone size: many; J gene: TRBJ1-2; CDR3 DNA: TGTGCCAGCAGTAGGGACAGTAAAGGCTACACCTTC; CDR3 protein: CASSRDSKGYTF
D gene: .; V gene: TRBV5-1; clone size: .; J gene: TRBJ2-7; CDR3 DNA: TGCGCCAGCAGCTTGGGGACAACATCCTACGAGCAGTACTTC; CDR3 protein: CASSLGTTSYEQYF
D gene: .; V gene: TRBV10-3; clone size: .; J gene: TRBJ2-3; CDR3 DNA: TGTGCCATCAGTGAGTCGACGCCGGTCCCAAGCACAGATACGCAGTATTTT; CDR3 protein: CAISESTPVPSTDTQYF